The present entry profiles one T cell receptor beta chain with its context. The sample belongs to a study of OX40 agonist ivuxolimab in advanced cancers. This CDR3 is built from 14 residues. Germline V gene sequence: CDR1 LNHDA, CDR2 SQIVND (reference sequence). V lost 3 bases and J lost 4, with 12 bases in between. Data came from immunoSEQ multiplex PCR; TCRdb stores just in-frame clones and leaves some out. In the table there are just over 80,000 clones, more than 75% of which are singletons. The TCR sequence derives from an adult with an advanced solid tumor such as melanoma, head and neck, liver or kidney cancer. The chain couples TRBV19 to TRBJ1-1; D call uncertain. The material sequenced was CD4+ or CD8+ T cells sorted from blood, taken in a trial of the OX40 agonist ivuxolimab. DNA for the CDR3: TGTGCCAGTAGTATCCCCGGCGGCGGCACTGAAGCTTTCTTT. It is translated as CASSIPGGGTEAFF.